This TCR beta chain was profiled in a study of spatial heterogeneity in lung cancer. Study results and caveats: How many expanded intratumoral alpha and beta TCRs were present tracked the tumor mutation count, which was a count of nonsynonymous mutations.

TCRdb ran MiXCR on the 5' RACE reads and lists one entry per CDR3 protein. This sample has about 13,000 distinct CDR3 sequences, with about 6.3% found just once. Documented time point: sample taken at primary tumor resection. This clonotype was seen at least ten times. As yet, its antigen is unknown. V lost 5 bases, J lost 3 bases, and 11 bases stayed unmatched. The CDR3 spans 17 residues. Germline V lookup: CDR1 MNHEY, CDR2 SVGAGI. This specimen was lung tumor tissue, taken at surgery. The sequence was obtained from a female donor with early-stage non-small cell lung cancer. The chain has TRBV6-5 and TRBJ2-1; 9 positions agree with TRBD1. The CDR3 sequence is CASSPRRRQGVYNEQFF. In nucleotides, the CDR3 is TGTGCCAGCAGTCCTAGGCGACGACAGGGGGTCTACAATGAGCAGTTCTTC.